The 6 T cell receptor beta chains below were found in one sample sequenced in a study of OX40 agonist ivuxolimab in advanced cancers. Repertoires were generated with immunoSEQ multiplex PCR, while TCRdb's copy carries only in-frame clones and drops some. The repertoire holds around 19,000 clones, with roughly 70% as singletons. Material: CD4+ or CD8+ T cells sorted from blood, obtained in a trial of the OX40 agonist ivuxolimab. The receptors come from an adult with an advanced solid tumor such as melanoma, head and neck, liver or kidney cancer.

This clone was recorded a few times. The J gene is TRBJ2-7, the V gene TRBV27; the match to TRBD1 covers 7 bases. Germline loops: CDR1 MNHEY, CDR2 SMNVEV (reference sequence). The CDR3 sequence is 15 residues long. The junction had 8 bases not matched to a gene; V was cut back by 6 bases and J by 0 bases. CDR3 region: CASRPTTGSSYEQYF. In DNA, the CDR3 is TGTGCCAGCAGGCCCACGACAGGGTCCTCCTACGAGCAGTACTTC.

J is TRBJ2-2 and V is TRBV6-1; no firm D call. V was shortened by 7 bases and J by 6 bases, with 6 bases between the two germline ends. The CDR3 extends over 11 amino acids. Per germline, CDR1 MNHNS and CDR2 SASEGT. The CDR3: CASTLPGELFF. CDR3 bases: TGTGCCAGCACCCTCCCCGGGGAGCTGTTTTTT.

The chain combines TRBV4-3 with TRBJ2-1, with TRBD2 identical over 15 bases. The length of the CDR3 is 15 residues. The V gene's germline CDR1 is LGHNA and CDR2 YSLEER. J was trimmed by 8 bases and V by 4 bases; bases with no gene match: 3. CDR3: CASSLGTSGGYEQFF. The CDR3 region has the DNA TGCGCCAGCAGCCTCGGGACTAGCGGGGGGTATGAGCAGTTCTTC.

The chain is built from TRBV7-8 and TRBJ2-5; D might be TRBD2 (6 bases). Germline V gives CDR1 SGHVS, CDR2 FQNEAQ. The CDR3 is 13 residues long. Deletions cut 6 bases from V and 5 bases from J, with 13 bases between. The CDR3 loop reads CASRSDYRETQYF. CDR3 nucleotides: TGTGCCAGCAGATCGGACTATCGGGAGACCCAGTACTTC.

This clone was detected once. Other DNA sequences from this sample encode an identical CDR3 as well. V and J are TRBV4-2 and TRBJ2-1; 7 bases agree with TRBD2. This CDR3 is built from 15 residues. V lost 3 bases to trimming and J lost 3 bases; unmatched junction nucleotides: 5. Germline V gene sequence: CDR1 LGHNA, CDR2 YNFKEQ. DNA for the CDR3: TGTGCCAGCAGCCAGGGGCTAGCGGTCTACAATGAGCAGTTCTTC. Translating it yields CASSQGLAVYNEQFF.

The chain joins TRBV6-6 to TRBJ1-6, with D perhaps matching TRBD1 (5 bases). In germline, CDR1 is MNHNY, CDR2 SVGAGI (reference sequence). Between the trimmed V and J ends, which lost 1 base and 5 bases, there was a span of 9 bases. This CDR3 comprises 15 residues. CDR3 in amino acids: CASSYLGRDNSPLHF. The CDR3 nucleotides are TGTGCCAGCAGTTACTTGGGACGGGATAATTCACCCCTCCACTTT.